These 17 T cell receptor beta chains share one sample of origin, sequenced in a study of early stage breast cancer tumors. Some clones are missing from TCRdb's copy, which holds only in-frame ones; the method was immunoSEQ multiplex PCR. The profile shows some 8,000 clones, approximately 77% of them singletons. Sequenced sample: normal breast tissue next to the tumor. The source of these receptors is a person aged 55 to 70 with breast cancer.

The chain uses TRBV2 and TRBJ2-5; D is unresolved. Germline-derived CDR1 and CDR2 are SNHLY and FYNNEI. V was cut by 2 bases and J by 0 bases, with 13 bases left in between. This CDR3 contains 16 residues. CDR3 region: CASSEPTQPNQETQYF. The CDR3 coding sequence is TGTGCCAGCAGTGAACCGACACAGCCCAACCAAGAGACCCAGTACTTC.

CDR3: CASSSLTGGRETQYF. The CDR3 nucleotides are TGTGCCAGCAGTTCGCTGACAGGGGGGAGGGAGACCCAGTACTTC. The V and J genes are TRBV28 and TRBJ2-5, with 9 bases identical to TRBD1. The length of the CDR3 is 15 residues. Trimming cost V 4 bases and J 5 bases; bases outside gene matches: 8. Germline assignment: CDR1 MDHEN and CDR2 SYDVKM.

This clone was counted only a few times. The chain combines TRBV29-1 with TRBJ1-5, with D tentatively TRBD1 (5 bases). CDR1 is SQVTM and CDR2 is ANQGSEA in the germline V gene. V lost 6 bases and J 5 bases, leaving 14 bases between the germline ends. CDR3 size: 13 residues. In DNA, the CDR3 is TGCAGCGTAGGGGAGAGTAGAGATCAGCCCCAGCATTTT. Its protein is CSVGESRDQPQHF. Looking up the rest from reference TRBV29-1 and TRBJ1-5 gives the full variable domain: SAVISQKPSRDICQRGTSLTIQCQVDSQVTMMFWYRQQPGQSLTLIATANQGSEATYESGFVIDKFPISRPNLTFSTLTVSNMSPEDSSIYLCSVGESRDQPQHFGDGTRLSIL.

This chain connects TRBV25-1 to TRBJ2-6; 7 positions agree with TRBD1. Germline trimming cut 1 base from V and 2 bases from J; bases unmatched to any gene: 8. Germline values: CDR1 MGHDK, CDR2 SYGVNS. This CDR3 is built from 18 residues. The CDR3 bases are TGTGCCAGCAGTGAATCCGGACAGGCCTCACCTGGGGCCAACGTCCTGACTTTC. Protein sequence: CASSESGQASPGANVLTF.

This chain joins TRBV2 and TRBJ2-3; 9 bases agree with TRBD2. Germline assignment: CDR1 SNHLY and CDR2 FYNNEI. CDR3 size: 15 residues. The junction had 11 bases not matched to a gene; V was cut back by 7 bases and J by 6 bases. CDR3 in amino acids: CASTVGSGGMDTQYF. CDR3 sequence (DNA): TGTGCCAGCACGGTGGGGAGCGGGGGGATGGATACGCAGTATTTT.

The chain is built from TRBV5-1 and TRBJ1-4, with 10 bases that match TRBD1. There are 15 residues in the CDR3. Germline V CDR1 and CDR2: SGHRS, YFSETQ. Unmatched junction bases numbered 8, after V lost 4 bases and J lost 8 bases. CDR3 in amino acids: CASSLGGDRGEKLFF. CDR3 sequence (DNA): TGCGCCAGCAGCCTGGGGGGGGACAGGGGCGAAAAACTGTTTTTT.

This chain connects TRBV25-1 to TRBJ2-1; D possibly corresponds to TRBD2 (6 bases). Trimming stripped 11 bases from V and 8 bases from J, with 10 bases between. Germline CDR1 is MGHDK and CDR2 is SYGVNS. The CDR3 contains 10 residues. The CDR3 here is CAVGTYEQFF. The CDR3 bases are TGTGCCGTAGGGACTTATGAGCAGTTCTTC.

J is TRBJ1-4 and V is TRBV5-1; TRBD1 aligns across 9 bases. V dropped 1 base and J dropped 7; count of bases not matched to a gene: 2. The V gene's germline CDR1 is SGHRS and CDR2 YFSETQ. This CDR3 has 14 residues. CDR3 sequence: CASSLTGGGEKLFF. The CDR3 region has the DNA TGCGCCAGCAGCTTGACAGGGGGCGGTGAAAAACTGTTTTTT.

The genes are TRBV19 and TRBJ1-2; TRBD1 matches at 10 bases. This CDR3 comprises 16 residues. Germline lookup yields CDR1 LNHDA and CDR2 SQIVND (reference sequence). With V trimmed by 5 bases and J by 8 bases, 14 bases remained unmatched. The CDR3 protein is CASSPEGDRGRKGYTF. CDR3 nucleotides: TGTGCCAGTAGTCCCGAAGGGGACAGGGGCCGTAAGGGCTACACCTTC.

This sequence joins TRBV28 and TRBJ1-1, with 9 bases aligning to TRBD1. The CDR3 is 14 residues long. The V and J ends lost 5 bases and 10 bases, in that order; junction bases with no gene match: 11. CDR1 is MDHEN, CDR2 SYDVKM, per germline. The CDR3 DNA is TGTGCCAGCAGTACCCCCGGGACAGGGAGCCGAGCTTTCTTT. It codes for CASSTPGTGSRAFF.

This clone showed up just once. J is TRBJ2-3 and V is TRBV28; D perhaps matches TRBD2 (5 bases). Germline V lookup: CDR1 MDHEN, CDR2 SYDVKM. V lost 4 bases, J lost 0 bases, and 11 bases lay in between. The CDR3 is 15 amino acids. The DNA of the CDR3 is TGTGCCAGCAGTTCCTGGCGCGGGAGCACAGATACGCAGTATTTT. This encodes CASSSWRGSTDTQYF.

CDR3 sequence (DNA): TGTGCCAGCAGCTTCAACAGTGCCAATCAGCCCCAGCATTTT. Translation: CASSFNSANQPQHF. The J gene is TRBJ1-5, the V gene TRBV5-6; D not certain. The CDR3 has 14 residues. Trimming took off 2 bases at V and 3 bases at J, with 9 bases between the two ends. From germline, CDR1 is SGHDT and CDR2 YYEEEE.

This chain links TRBV30 with TRBJ1-1; D is uncertain. The germline V and J ends were trimmed by 1 base and 1 base, with 19 bases remaining between them. This CDR3 is 17 amino acids long. The germline gives CDR1 GTSNPN, CDR2 SVGIG (reference sequence). CDR3 residues: CAWSGLPSWQRNTEAFF. The CDR3 DNA follows: TGTGCCTGGAGTGGACTTCCTTCGTGGCAGAGGAACACTGAAGCTTTCTTT.

This clone is a singleton in its sample. J is TRBJ1-4 and V is TRBV6-1; tentative D call: TRBD1 (6 bases). Germline-derived CDR1 and CDR2 are MNHNS and SASEGT. The CDR3 runs 15 residues. Trimming took 5 bases from V and 7 from J, leaving 17 bases between them. DNA of the CDR3: TGTGCCAGCAGTCCAAAGGTCCGGGGGGCTGAAAAACTGTTTTTT. It codes for CASSPKVRGAEKLFF.

The rearrangement links TRBV4-1 to TRBJ1-2; D is uncertain. From germline, CDR1 is MGHRA and CDR2 YSYEKL. Trimming removed 1 base at V and 4 bases at J, with 13 bases between. The length of the CDR3 is 15 residues. CDR3 sequence (DNA): TGCGCCAGCAGCCAAGGGACGGAAGAGGCCTATGGCTACACCTTC. Translated: CASSQGTEEAYGYTF.

The chain joins TRBV18 to TRBJ1-2; D perhaps matches TRBD1 (6 bases). The germline CDR1 and CDR2 sequences are KGHSH and LQKENI. The length of the CDR3 is 12 residues. V was pared by 11 bases and J by 1 base, with 11 bases between. CDR3 DNA: TGTGCCGCTGGACAGAATAACTATGGCTACACCTTC. Amino acids: CAAGQNNYGYTF. Looking up the rest from reference TRBV18 and TRBJ1-2 gives the full variable domain: NAGVMQNPRHLVRRRGQEARLRCSPMKGHSHVYWYRQLPEEGLKFMVYLQKENIIDESGMPKERFSAEFPKEGPSILRIQQVVRGDSAAYFCAAGQNNYGYTFGSGTRLTVV.

This clone was seen only once. The chain is built from TRBV11-2 and TRBJ2-4; tentative D call: TRBD2 (6 bases). The CDR3 contains 15 residues. V gave up 5 bases and J gave up 1 base, with 12 bases separating them. CDR1 is SGHAT and CDR2 is FQNNGV in the germline V gene. CDR3 sequence: CASSPGLAAKNIQYF. The CDR3 DNA reads as TGTGCCAGCAGCCCAGGGCTAGCGGCCAAAAACATTCAGTACTTC. Supplemented by reference TRBV11-2 and TRBJ2-4, the full variable domain reads EAGVAQSPRYKIIEKRQSVAFWCNPISGHATLYWYQQILGQGPKLLIQFQNNGVVDDSQLPKDRFSAERLKGVDSTLKIQPAKLEDSAVYLCASSPGLAAKNIQYFGAGTRLSVL.